This TCR beta chain appears in the sequencing data of a study of OX40 agonist ivuxolimab in advanced cancers. Study-level background: A diagnosis of hepatocellular carcinoma, melanoma, renal cell or head and neck cancer was present in dose-escalation patients. Allowance was made for prior anti-PD-1, anti-PD-L1 or anti-CTLA-4 therapy, and approximately 40% had some.

With 5 bases removed from V and 6 bases from J, the gap between germline ends came to 11 bases. Germline values: CDR1 MNHNS, CDR2 SASEGT. The CDR3 covers 13 residues. The assay was immunoSEQ multiplex PCR, and TCRdb's table has in-frame clones only and misses some. The sample lists around 88,000 clones, 92% occurring once. Sequences were derived from CD4+ or CD8+ T cells sorted from blood, sampled in a trial of the OX40 agonist ivuxolimab. The clonotype was recovered from an adult with an advanced solid tumor such as melanoma, head and neck, liver or kidney cancer. The V call is TRBV6-1, the J call TRBJ2-1; weak D call: TRBD2 (5 bases). The CDR3 loop reads CASSHHGVNEQFF. CDR3 coding DNA: TGTGCCAGCAGTCACCACGGGGTCAATGAGCAGTTCTTC.